These T cell receptor beta chains were read from a single sample in a study of blood T cell repertoires in COVID-19. Assay: immunoSEQ multiplex PCR; the TCRdb copy retains only in-frame clones and omits some. The top ten clones hold 5% to 7.5% of a sample with 270,000 or so clones, approximately 84% of them seen once. Sequenced material: PBMCs or T cells enriched from blood (not recorded which). The source is a woman aged 50 to 65 who had been exposed to COVID-19. Each CDR3 is given with its conserved first and last residue. Fields, in order: D gene, J gene, CDR3 length, clone size, V gene, CDR3 DNA, CDR3 protein. The D gene is left open where the match is weak. Clone size, where shown, is once, few, many, or a class for clones that have expanded.

. TRBJ1-1 15 . TRBV5-1 TGCGCCAGCAGCTCCGTTGGGCCCCCGAACACTGAAGCTTTCTTT CASSSVGPPNTEAFF
. TRBJ1-6 15 . TRBV6-5 TGTGCCAGCAGCCCATTGGACATTTTAAATTCACCCCTCCACTTT CASSPLDILNSPLHF
. TRBJ1-1 15 once TRBV10-2 TGCGCCAGCAGGCCCCGGACAGAGGCGAACACTGAAGCTTTCTTT CASRPRTEANTEAFF
. TRBJ1-1 15 . TRBV27 TGTGCCAGCAGTTTATTCTTCGGGGGGAACACTGAAGCTTTCTTT CASSLFFGGNTEAFF
. TRBJ1-1 13 . TRBV3-1/TRBV3-2 TGTGCCAGCAGGCGCAGGGCGAACACTGAAGCTTTCTTT CASRRRANTEAFF
. TRBJ2-1 15 . TRBV5-1 TGCGCCAGCAGCTTGGGCGGCGGGGCGAACAATGAGCAGTTCTTC CASSLGGGANNEQFF
. TRBJ2-4 16 . TRBV10-1 TGCGCCAGCAGTGAGTCGCCCGGCGGAGCCAAAAACATTCAGTACTTC CASSESPGGAKNIQYF
. TRBJ1-3 13 . TRBV7-9 TGTGCCAGCAGCTTACGGGAGGAGGGCCCATCCTATTTT CASSLREEGPSYF
. TRBJ2-2 14 . TRBV19 TGTGCCAGTAGCCCGACAGGCAACACCGGGGAGCTGTTTTTT CASSPTGNTGELFF
. TRBJ1-1 16 . TRBV28 TGTGCCAGCAGTTTAGGTCCCGACAGGCTGAACACTGAAGCTTTCTTT CASSLGPDRLNTEAFF
TRBD1 TRBJ2-3 14 . TRBV13 TGTGCCAGCAGCGCCGACAGGGGCACAGATACGCAGTATTTT CASSADRGTDTQYF
. TRBJ2-6 15 . TRBV15 TGTGCCACCAGCAGTGAGAACTCTGGGGCCAACGTCCTGACTTTC CATSSENSGANVLTF
TRBD2 TRBJ2-7 15 . TRBV15 TGTGCCACCAGCACTGAGCGGGGCCTAACCTACGAGCAGTACTTC CATSTERGLTYEQYF
TRBD1 TRBJ1-2 17 few TRBV2 TGTGCCAGCAGTCCGGGTGGCGGGACAGGGGGCGGCTATGGCTACACCTTC CASSPGGGTGGGYGYTF
TRBD1 TRBJ1-6 16 . TRBV7-9 TGTGCCAGCAGCGAAGACAGGGGAAGCTATAATTCACCCCTCCACTTT CASSEDRGSYNSPLHF
TRBD2 TRBJ2-5 15 once TRBV24-1 TGTGCCACCAGCAGGGGACTAGCGGGGGGAGAGACCCAGTACTTC CATSRGLAGGETQYF
TRBD1 TRBJ1-5 15 . TRBV5-8 TGTGCCAGCAGCTTGAGGACAGGCCATTATCAGCCCCAGCATTTT CASSLRTGHYQPQHF
. TRBJ1-3 14 . TRBV28 TGTGCCAGCATAGACAGAAACTCTGGAAACACCATATATTTT CASIDRNSGNTIYF
. TRBJ2-7 15 . TRBV7-2 TGTGCCAGCAGCTTGACCGGGACACGGGTCTACGAGCAGTACTTC CASSLTGTRVYEQYF
. TRBJ1-1 14 . TRBV6-5 TGTGCCAGCTTGAAGCTTGCCGCTCTTGGTGAAGCTTTCTTT CASLKLAALGEAFF
TRBD1 TRBJ1-3 17 few TRBV7-8 TGTGCCAGCAGCCTAAGACCGGGACAGGGGATCGGAAACACCATATATTTT CASSLRPGQGIGNTIYF
TRBD1 TRBJ1-2 15 few TRBV7-2 TGTGCCAGCAGCTTAGACAGGGGGCGTCTCTATGGCTACACCTTC CASSLDRGRLYGYTF
TRBD1 TRBJ1-5 13 . TRBV29-1 TGCAGCGTCTGGACAGGACGCAATCAGCCCCAGCATTTT CSVWTGRNQPQHF
. TRBJ1-1 11 . TRBV6-5 TGTGCCAGCAGCGGGGGGGAGGCAGCTTTCTTT CASSGGEAAFF
. TRBJ1-1 17 . TRBV30 TGTGCCTGGAATCGATTGGTAGGCACCGGGGGGAACACTGAAGCTTTCTTT CAWNRLVGTGGNTEAFF
. TRBJ1-5 12 . TRBV28 TGTGCCAGCAGTTTATTAGGGGGTGTAGGCCATTTT CASSLLGGVGHF
. TRBJ2-7 15 . TRBV7-8 TGTGCCAGCAGCTTTTCCCAACAGGGAGCCTACGAGCAGTACTTC CASSFSQQGAYEQYF
TRBD1 TRBJ1-2 13 few TRBV10-3 TGTGCCATCAGTGAAGAGGGGGCACAGGGCTACACCTTC CAISEEGAQGYTF
. TRBJ2-3 13 . TRBV25-1 TGTGCCAGCAGTGAAGTAAGGGGAGATACGCAGTATTTT CASSEVRGDTQYF
. TRBJ1-2 15 few TRBV9 TGTGCCAGCAGCGTAGAAGGAGGACAGCTTAGAAGCTACACCTTC CASSVEGGQLRSYTF
. TRBJ2-7 15 . TRBV3-1/TRBV3-2 TGTGCCAGCAGCCTGGGAGCGGGACTCAGGGGCGAGCAGTACTTC CASSLGAGLRGEQYF
TRBD1 TRBJ1-1 16 . TRBV7-2 TGTGCCAGCAGCTTACGGACAGGGGGCAGGAACACTGAAGCTTTCTTT CASSLRTGGRNTEAFF
TRBD2 TRBJ2-3 14 once TRBV14 TGTGCCAGCAGCCCCAGCGGGGTCACAGATACGCAGTATTTT CASSPSGVTDTQYF
TRBD1 TRBJ1-6 15 . TRBV4-1 TGCGCCAGCAGCCGCGCCGGGACAGGGGTCTCACCCCTCCACTTT CASSRAGTGVSPLHF
. TRBJ1-3 13 . TRBV28 TGTGCCAGCAGTCTAGCGGCTGGAAACACCATATATTTT CASSLAAGNTIYF
TRBD1 TRBJ2-7 15 . TRBV5-4 TGTGCCAGCAGCCTAGACAGGGCCCCGAGCCACGAGCAGTACTTC CASSLDRAPSHEQYF
. TRBJ1-2 14 . TRBV28 TGTGCCAGCAGTTCCCAAGGGAGGGACTATGGCTACACCTTC CASSSQGRDYGYTF
. TRBJ2-5 16 few TRBV2 TGTGCCAGCAGTGAAGCTCGTTTTGCGGGGCAAGAGACCCAGTACTTC CASSEARFAGQETQYF
TRBD1 TRBJ1-1 15 once TRBV10-3 TGTGCCATCAGTGACGGGAACAGGGGGGAAACTGAAGCTTTCTTT CAISDGNRGETEAFF
. TRBJ2-1 12 few TRBV3-1/TRBV3-2 TGTGCCAGCAGCCTTGGAGGGGATGAGCAGTTCTTC CASSLGGDEQFF
. TRBJ1-6 17 few TRBV5-6 TGTGCCAGCAGCTGGGGTCGGGGGATCCAGCAGGGTTCACCCCTCCACTTT CASSWGRGIQQGSPLHF
. TRBJ2-3 13 . TRBV3-1/TRBV3-2 TGTGCCAGCAGCCAGGCCCGCACCCATACGCAGTATTTT CASSQARTHTQYF
TRBD2 TRBJ2-3 16 once TRBV11-2 TGTGCCAGCAGCTTCGTTCGCGGGGGGAGCACAGATACGCAGTATTTT CASSFVRGGSTDTQYF
TRBD1 TRBJ1-2 14 . TRBV7-2 TGTGCCAGCAGCTTAGGAGGGGGCGCGGGAGGCTACACCTTC CASSLGGGAGGYTF
TRBD1 TRBJ1-2 15 few TRBV19 TGTGCCAGTAGTCTGTACAGGGGGCAGAGCTATGGCTACACCTTC CASSLYRGQSYGYTF
TRBD1 TRBJ1-6 15 . TRBV7-9 TGTGCCAGCAGATCGACAGGGGAAGGCAGTTCACCCCTCCACTTT CASRSTGEGSSPLHF
TRBD2 TRBJ2-1 18 . TRBV23-1 TGCGCCAGCAGTCGTTACAGTCAGGGGCGGGGGGGCCCGAATGAGCAGTTCTTC CASSRYSQGRGGPNEQFF
TRBD2 TRBJ2-5 16 once TRBV4-1 TGCGCCAGCAGCCAAGATACGCGGACTAGCAGCGAGACCCAGTACTTC CASSQDTRTSSETQYF
. TRBJ2-1 14 . TRBV5-5 TGTGCCAGCAGCTTCGGGACAACATACAATGAGCAGTTCTTC CASSFGTTYNEQFF
. TRBJ1-5 15 . TRBV9 TGTGCCAGCAGCTTAAGAGGTGGTCGCAATCAGCCCCAGCATTTT CASSLRGGRNQPQHF
TRBD1 TRBJ1-2 15 . TRBV7-9 TGTGCCAGCAGCTCCTCTGGGACAGCTGACTATGGCTACACCTTC CASSSSGTADYGYTF